The clone carrying this TCR beta chain appeared a single time. Germline V CDR1 and CDR2: SGHRS, YFSETQ. V was shortened by 1 base and J by 3 bases, with 14 bases between the two germline ends. The CDR3 runs to 16 residues. The data belong to a study of T cells in tumors and immune-related adverse events. Data came from immunoSEQ multiplex PCR; TCRdb stores just in-frame clones and leaves some out. The sample yields around 10,000 clones, around 93% seen once. This specimen consisted of lymph node tissue, obtained from a patient treated with anti-PD-1 therapy. The chain joins TRBV5-1 to TRBJ2-1; the D gene could be TRBD1 or TRBD2 (5 bases each). This receptor was identified in a female donor with metastatic renal cell carcinoma. The CDR3, as DNA: TGCGCCAGCAGCTTGTCCGGCGTGGGGGACTACAATGAGCAGTTCTTC. It codes for CASSLSGVGDYNEQFF.